The 5 T cell receptor beta chains listed next were all sequenced from one sample in a study of blood T cell repertoires in COVID-19 (dated by TCRdb to 2020 to 2021). The library was prepared using the immunoSEQ multiplex PCR assay. TCRdb took over this immuneACCESS table, retaining in-frame rearrangements with V and J assigned. Such tables are incomplete; in checked studies, under half of the missing clones stem from an unresolved V gene, and the remainder is unexplained. This sample gives 87,000 or so clones in total; 86% of them show up just once. The ten largest clones capture approximately 21% of the sample. The sequenced material came from peripheral blood. The receptors stem from an elderly woman in a cohort sampled during active or convalescent COVID-19.

The V and J genes are TRBV10-1 and TRBJ1-5, with TRBD1 matching 9 bases. Germline lookup yields CDR1 WNHNN and CDR2 SYGVQD (reference sequence). This CDR3 spans 19 amino acids. J lost 2 bases, V lost 0 bases, and 11 bases had no gene match. The CDR3 DNA is TGCGCCAGCAGTGAGTCGGGGGACAGGGTCATATCGCGCAATCAGCCCCAGCATTTT. Amino acids: CASSESGDRVISRNQPQHF.

This clone showed up just a few times. The rearrangement joins TRBV4-1 to TRBJ2-4; 10 positions agree with TRBD2. CDR3 length equals 18 residues. Germline V lookup: CDR1 MGHRA, CDR2 YSYEKL. V gave up 0 bases and J gave up 0 bases; unmatched junction bases: 5. The CDR3, as DNA: TGCGCCAGCAGCCAAGAGGCTAGCGGGAGTCTAGCCAAAAACATTCAGTACTTC. Translation gives CASSQEASGSLAKNIQYF.

In its sample, this clone was seen once. The V gene is TRBV2, the J gene TRBJ2-2; D call uncertain. Trimming removed 2 bases from V and 3 bases from J, with 7 bases in between. Germline V gives CDR1 SNHLY, CDR2 FYNNEI. CDR3 length: 14 amino acids. The chain's CDR3 is CASSEISHTGELFF. CDR3 coding DNA: TGTGCCAGCAGTGAAATCTCCCACACCGGGGAGCTGTTTTTT.

V is TRBV11-2 and J is TRBJ2-1; D gene uncertain. The ends were cut back, 1 base at V and 6 bases at J, with 10 bases in the middle. The length of the CDR3 is 14 residues. Germline V gives CDR1 SGHAT, CDR2 FQNNGV. Here the CDR3 DNA reads TGTGCCAGCAGCTTAGGACACCTGATCAATGAGCAGTTCTTC. Amino acid sequence: CASSLGHLINEQFF.

The CDR3 here is CASGLQQGLGTDTQYF. CDR3 bases: TGTGCTAGTGGTTTGCAACAGGGTTTGGGCACAGATACGCAGTATTTT. J is TRBJ2-3 and V is TRBV12-5, with D possibly TRBD1 on 6 matching bases. With 2 bases removed from V and 1 base from J, the gap between germline ends came to 13 bases. Looked up from germline, CDR1 is LGHNT and CDR2 is FRNRAP. This CDR3 spans 16 amino acids.